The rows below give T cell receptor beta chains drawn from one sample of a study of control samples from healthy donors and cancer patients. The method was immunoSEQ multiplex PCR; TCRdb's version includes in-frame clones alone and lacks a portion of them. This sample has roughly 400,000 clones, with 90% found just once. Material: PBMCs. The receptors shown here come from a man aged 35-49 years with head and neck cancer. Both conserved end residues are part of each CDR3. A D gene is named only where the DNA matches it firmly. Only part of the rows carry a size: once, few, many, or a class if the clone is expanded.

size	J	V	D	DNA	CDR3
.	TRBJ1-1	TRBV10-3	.	TGTGCCATCACCGACTCGACTGGGACTGAAGCTTTCTTT	CAITDSTGTEAFF
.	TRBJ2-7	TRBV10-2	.	TGCGCCAGCAGTGTAATGACCGGAGACTCCTACGAGCAGTACTTC	CASSVMTGDSYEQYF
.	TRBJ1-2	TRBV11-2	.	TGTGCCAGCAGCTTAGCGGTCGGCGGAGTTTTGAACTATGGCTACACCTTC	CASSLAVGGVLNYGYTF
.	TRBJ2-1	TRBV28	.	TGTGCCAGCAGTACTCCCGCGATCAATGAGCAGTTCTTC	CASSTPAINEQFF
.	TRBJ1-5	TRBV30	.	TGTGCCTGCCCTTGTGAGGACTCGCAAGGGCCCCTTCATGAACAGCCCCAGCATTTT	CACPCEDSQGPLHEQPQHF
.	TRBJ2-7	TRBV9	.	TGTGCCAGCAGCGTAGGATTGGGGGCAGGGCTAAACGAGCAGTACTTC	CASSVGLGAGLNEQYF
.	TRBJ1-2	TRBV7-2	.	TGTGCCAGCAGCTCGGGGGGGGGACACCTCTATGGCTACACCTTC	CASSSGGGHLYGYTF
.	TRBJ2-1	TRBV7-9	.	TGTGCCAGCACCCCCTTGGGCTCCTACAATGAGCAGTTCTTC	CASTPLGSYNEQFF
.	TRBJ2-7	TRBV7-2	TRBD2	TGTGCCAGCAGCCTGGAGAGGCTAGCGGGGGGGAACGAGCAGTACTTC	CASSLERLAGGNEQYF
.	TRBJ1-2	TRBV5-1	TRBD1	TGCGCCAGCAGCTTAAGCGGTGGGACAGGGTCTGGCTACACCTTC	CASSLSGGTGSGYTF
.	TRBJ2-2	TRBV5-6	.	TGTGCCAGCAGCTCGGCTGGGGACACCGGGGAGCTGTTTTTT	CASSSAGDTGELFF
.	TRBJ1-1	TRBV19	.	TGTGCCACTTCCCAAGCTACGTACACTGAAGCTTTCTTT	CATSQATYTEAFF
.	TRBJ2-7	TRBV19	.	TGTGCCAGTAGACAGACAGGTTCCTACGAGCAGTACTTC	CASRQTGSYEQYF
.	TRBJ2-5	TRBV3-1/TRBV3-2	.	TGTGCCAGCAGCCAATACGGTAACGGCCAAGAGACCCAGTACTTC	CASSQYGNGQETQYF
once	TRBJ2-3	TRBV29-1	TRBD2	TGCAGCGTTGTGGGGGGAGGGAGCACAGATACGCAGTATTTT	CSVVGGGSTDTQYF
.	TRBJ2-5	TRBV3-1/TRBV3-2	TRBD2	TGTGCCAGCAGCCACCCGGGACTAGCGGGCCTTACCCAAGAGACCCAGTACTTC	CASSHPGLAGLTQETQYF
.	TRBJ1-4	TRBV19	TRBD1	TGTGCCAGTAGTACGACCGGGACAGGGAGGGAAAAACTGTTTTTT	CASSTTGTGREKLFF
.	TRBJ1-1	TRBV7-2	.	TGTGCCAGCAGCTTAAGTCTAGGAGCTTTCTTT	CASSLSLGAFF
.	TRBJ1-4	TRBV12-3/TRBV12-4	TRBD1	TGTGCCAGCCAGACAGGGGACAGTGAAAAACTGTTTTTT	CASQTGDSEKLFF
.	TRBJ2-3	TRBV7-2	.	TGTGCCAGCAGCTTAGACACAGATACGCAGTATTTT	CASSLDTDTQYF
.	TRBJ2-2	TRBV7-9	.	TGTGCCAGCAGAACCACAGGGTTGGGCACCGGGGAGCTGTTTTTT	CASRTTGLGTGELFF
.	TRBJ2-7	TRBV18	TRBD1	TGTGCCAGCTCATGGGACAGGGGTTATTCCTACGAGCAGTACTTC	CASSWDRGYSYEQYF
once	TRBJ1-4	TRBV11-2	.	TGTGCCAGCAGCTTAGTAGGGGCGACTAATGAAAAACTGTTTTTT	CASSLVGATNEKLFF
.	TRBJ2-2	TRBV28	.	TGTGCCAGCAGTTTATCGATTAGTGGGTGGGACACCGGGGAGCTGTTTTTT	CASSLSISGWDTGELFF
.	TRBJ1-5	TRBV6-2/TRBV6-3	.	TGTGCCAGCAGTTACGGTCAGGAGGGTCAGCCCCAGCATTTT	CASSYGQEGQPQHF
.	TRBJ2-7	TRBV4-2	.	TGTGCCAGCAGCCAAGGAAGGGGCATCGACTTC	CASSQGRGIDF
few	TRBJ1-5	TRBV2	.	TGTGCCAGCAGGGGCAGGAGCAATCAGCCCCAGCATTTT	CASRGRSNQPQHF
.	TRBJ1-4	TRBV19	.	TGTGCCAGTAGTATTATTAGGACAGCTGCAACTAATGAAAAACTGTTTTTT	CASSIIRTAATNEKLFF
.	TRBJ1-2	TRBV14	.	TGTGCCAGCAGCCAAGATTGGGGGAGAGGGGCTGGCTACACCTTC	CASSQDWGRGAGYTF
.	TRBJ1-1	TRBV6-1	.	TGTGCCAGCAGTGAATGGAGGGTGGGTGTGAACACTGAAGCTTTCTTT	CASSEWRVGVNTEAFF
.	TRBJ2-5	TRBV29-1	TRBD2	TGCAGCGTTGCCCCTAGCGGGGGCCAAGAGACCCAGTACTTC	CSVAPSGGQETQYF
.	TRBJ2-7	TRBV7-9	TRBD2	TGTGCCAGCAGCTTAGAGGCTACCCAGGGAGGGAGTGGGTACGAGCAGTACTTC	CASSLEATQGGSGYEQYF
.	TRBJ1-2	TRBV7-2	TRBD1	TGTGCCAGCAGCCTAACAGGGGGCAACCCCTATGGCTACACCTTC	CASSLTGGNPYGYTF
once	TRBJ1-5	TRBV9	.	TGTGCCAGCAGCATGGACAGTAATCAGCCCCAGCATTTT	CASSMDSNQPQHF
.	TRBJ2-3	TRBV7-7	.	TGTGCTAGCAGCCCTTCTAGTCTGACAGATACGCAGTATTTT	CASSPSSLTDTQYF
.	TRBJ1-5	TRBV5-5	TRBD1	TGTGCCAGCAGCTTGCCGTCGCAGGGGGCTCTTCAGCCCCAGCATTTT	CASSLPSQGALQPQHF
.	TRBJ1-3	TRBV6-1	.	TGTGCCAGCAGTGAAGTCTGGGTGGGTGGAAACACCATATATTTT	CASSEVWVGGNTIYF